The 21 T cell receptor beta chains presented below share a single source sample, sequenced in a study of PD-1 blockade in classical Hodgkin lymphoma (dated by TCRdb to 2019 to 2021). Read against the paper, the sample's time point label means: cycle 4 day 1 (C4D1), after five to seven weeks of nivolumab. All trial patients had relapsed after autologous stem cell transplantation, with cohorts A, B and C differing in prior brentuximab vedotin exposure. The library relied on the immunoSEQ multiplex PCR assay. The table was pulled from immuneACCESS by TCRdb, which kept in-frame rearrangements only. Such tables lose some clones; where checked, under half of the loss comes from unresolved V genes, and the rest has no known cause. The sample profile shows roughly 100,000 clones; about 92% of them were found once. The top ten clones comprise around 19% of the sample. Sequenced here: peripheral blood mononuclear cells (PBMCs), sampled before the fourth cycle of nivolumab. Receptors were obtained from a human donor with classical Hodgkin lymphoma.

The rearrangement joins TRBV30 to TRBJ2-3; TRBD2 is a possible D gene (6 bases). CDR1 GTSNPN and CDR2 SVGIG come from the germline V gene (reference sequence). The V and J ends lost 8 bases and 4 bases respectively, with 13 bases between them. CDR3 size: 12 residues. Here the CDR3 reads CAGSSGADTQYF. In nucleotides, the CDR3 is TGTGCCGGGTCCTCGGGGGCAGATACGCAGTATTTT.

In its sample, this clone ranks as medium-sized. V and J are TRBV6-1 and TRBJ1-4; 9 bases align to TRBD1. The CDR3 length is 16 residues. The ends lost 3 bases at V and 8 bases at J; junction bases unmatched: 10. Germline assignment: CDR1 MNHNS and CDR2 SASEGT. The CDR3 nucleotides read TGTGCCAGCAGTGACCAGACAGGGGGATCGGGAGAAAAACTGTTTTTT. Translated: CASSDQTGGSGEKLFF.

The CDR3 loop is CASSDDSYLSGNTIYF. Written as DNA, the CDR3 is TGCGCCAGCAGTGACGACAGCTACCTCTCTGGAAACACCATATATTTT. The V gene is TRBV5-1, the J gene TRBJ1-3, with D possibly TRBD1 on 5 matching bases. V lost 5 bases and J lost 0, with 15 bases in between. This CDR3 region has 16 residues. The germline V gene encodes CDR1 SGHRS and CDR2 YFSETQ.

This chain connects TRBV11-2 to TRBJ2-7; the D gene is possibly TRBD1 (5 bases). CDR3 length: 16 residues. Germline lookup yields CDR1 SGHAT and CDR2 FQNNGV. Trimming removed 1 base from V and 6 bases from J, with 19 bases in between. CDR3 amino acids: CASSLAPQGSRSEQYF. CDR3 nucleotide sequence: TGTGCCAGCAGCTTAGCCCCGCAGGGTTCGAGGTCCGAGCAGTACTTC.

This chain joins TRBV29-1 and TRBJ2-1, with D uncertain. CDR1 is SQVTM, CDR2 ANQGSEA, per germline. V was shortened by 5 bases and J by 7 bases, with 12 bases between the two germline ends. The CDR3 extends over 12 amino acids. The CDR3 spells CSVTFLDNEQFF. The DNA for the CDR3 is TGCAGCGTTACTTTTTTGGATAATGAGCAGTTCTTC.

The chain carries TRBV4-1 and TRBJ2-5; TRBD1 might be the D (5 bases). Germline CDR1 and CDR2: MGHRA and YSYEKL. With 0 bases removed from V and 4 bases from J, the gap between germline ends came to 9 bases. This CDR3 is 14 amino acids long. CDR3 protein: CASSQDPGAETQYF. Here the CDR3 DNA reads TGCGCCAGCAGCCAAGATCCTGGGGCAGAGACCCAGTACTTC.

V is TRBV5-1 and J is TRBJ2-2; D may be TRBD1 or TRBD2 (5 bases each). Trimming shortened V by 6 bases and J by 3 bases, and 9 bases separated the two germline ends. The germline V gene has CDR1 SGHRS and CDR2 YFSETQ. The CDR3 runs to 13 residues. In nucleotides, the CDR3 is TGCGCCAGCAATAGGGGAGACACCGGGGAGCTGTTTTTT. Its translation: CASNRGDTGELFF.

This chain connects TRBV5-1 to TRBJ2-5; tentatively, D is TRBD2 (6 bases). Germline V lookup: CDR1 SGHRS, CDR2 YFSETQ. CDR3 length: 16 amino acids. Trimming cost V 0 bases and J 5 bases, with 17 bases left between them. The CDR3 here is CASSLGPSGVLETQYF. As DNA, the CDR3 is TGCGCCAGCAGCTTGGGTCCTTCGGGGGTTCTGGAGACCCAGTACTTC.

Only one count was recorded for this clone. The rearrangement joins TRBV6-5 to TRBJ2-7; D is undetermined. The germline V gene has CDR1 MNHEY and CDR2 SVGAGI. The CDR3 has 12 amino acids. V gave up 2 bases and J gave up 5 bases, with 7 bases separating them. The CDR3 here is CASSYDQDEQYF. The CDR3, as DNA: TGTGCCAGCAGTTACGACCAGGACGAGCAGTACTTC.

The chain joins TRBV5-5 to TRBJ2-5; D tentatively reads TRBD1 or TRBD2 (6 bases each). The length of the CDR3 is 15 residues. Trimming removed 0 bases at V and 6 bases at J, with 15 bases between. Germline lookup yields CDR1 SGHKS and CDR2 YYEKEE (reference sequence). The CDR3 region is CASSLVLGGGKTQYF. Here the CDR3 DNA reads TGTGCCAGCAGCTTGGTGTTGGGGGGCGGGAAGACCCAGTACTTC.

This clone appeared once. This CDR3 reads CASSPDRGKSNQPQHF. CDR3 sequence (DNA): TGTGCCAGCAGTCCTGACAGGGGAAAATCAAATCAGCCCCAGCATTTT. This sequence joins TRBV6-6 and TRBJ1-5; 8 bases align to TRBD1. The ends lost 5 bases at V and 4 bases at J; junction bases unmatched: 10. CDR1 is MNHNY, CDR2 SVGAGI, per germline (reference sequence). This CDR3 contains 16 residues.

The rearrangement uses TRBV9 and TRBJ2-1; TRBD2 matches 7 bases. The CDR3 extends over 16 amino acids. Trimming took 6 bases from V and 4 from J; bases not matched to a gene: 13. CDR1 and CDR2 from the germline V gene are SGDLS and YYNGEE. CDR3 nucleotide sequence: TGTGCCAGCAACTCCGAAGCTAGCGGTTTTTACAATGAGCAGTTCTTC. This sequence encodes CASNSEASGFYNEQFF.

The CDR3 spells CASSQQGTTEAFF. DNA of the CDR3: TGTGCCAGCAGCCAACAGGGAACCACTGAAGCTTTCTTT. The J gene is TRBJ1-1, the V gene TRBV6-1, with D perhaps matching TRBD1 (6 bases). Per the germline V gene, CDR1 is MNHNS and CDR2 is SASEGT. The germline V and J ends were trimmed by 6 bases and 4 bases, with 12 bases remaining between them. CDR3 size: 13 residues.

The chain combines TRBV10-3 with TRBJ2-3; 8 bases align to TRBD1. Germline CDR1 and CDR2: ENHRY and SYGVKD. V gave up 4 bases and J gave up 5 bases; unmatched junction bases: 5. The CDR3 contains 14 residues. The CDR3 is CAISARGRQDTQYF. CDR3 bases: TGTGCCATCAGTGCCAGGGGGCGTCAAGATACGCAGTATTTT.

The J gene is TRBJ1-1, the V gene TRBV28; 7 bases match TRBD1. Germline-derived CDR1 and CDR2 are MDHEN and SYDVKM. The CDR3 is 15 amino acids. V lost 7 bases, J lost 0 bases, and 8 bases stayed unmatched. The CDR3 region is CASITTGTVNTEAFF. CDR3 sequence (DNA): TGTGCCAGCATTACCACCGGGACAGTGAACACTGAAGCTTTCTTT.

This clone has a single count. In DNA, the CDR3 is TGCGCCAGCAGCTGGAGCCAGGGCTACGAGCAGTACTTC. Its translation is CASSWSQGYEQYF. The rearrangement joins TRBV5-1 to TRBJ2-7, with D perhaps matching TRBD1 (5 bases). CDR3 length equals 13 residues. Deletions cut 3 bases from V and 3 bases from J, with 10 bases between. The germline CDR1 and CDR2 sequences are SGHRS and YFSETQ.

The chain employs TRBV18 and TRBJ2-7, with D perhaps TRBD1 (6 bases). Germline CDR1 reads KGHSH; CDR2 reads LQKENI. This CDR3 region has 13 residues. V was clipped by 3 bases and J by 7 bases, with 13 bases between them. The DNA for the CDR3 is TGTGCCAGCTCACCGGGACAATTTGGAGAGCAGTACTTC. This encodes CASSPGQFGEQYF.

The chain is built from TRBV2 and TRBJ1-5; TRBD1 agrees at 11 bases. Germline assignment: CDR1 SNHLY and CDR2 FYNNEI. V lost 2 bases and J lost 10; bases outside the gene matches: 10. The CDR3 contains 16 residues. In DNA, the CDR3 is TGTGCCAGCAGTGAAACTCCGGGACAGGGGGGAGGCCCCCAGCATTTT. Translated, it gives CASSETPGQGGGPQHF.

The CDR3, as DNA: TGTGCCAGCAGCTTGTCCGGCAGGACGAGGCAGTTCTTC. Translated, it gives CASSLSGRTRQFF. The chain joins TRBV5-8 to TRBJ2-1, with D hard to call. V dropped 1 base and J dropped 12 bases, with 14 bases sitting between them. The CDR3 consists of 13 residues. Germline CDR1 SGHTS, CDR2 YDEGEE.

The rearrangement uses TRBV7-9 and TRBJ2-3, with TRBD1 matching over 8 bases. V lost 7 bases and J lost 2; bases outside the gene matches: 14. This CDR3 is built from 17 residues. The germline CDR1 and CDR2 sequences are SEHNR and FQNEAQ (reference sequence). The CDR3 coding sequence is TGTGCCAGCACCACAACGTACAGGGGGAAAGACACAGATACGCAGTATTTT. Amino acids: CASTTTYRGKDTDTQYF.

The chain couples TRBV28 to TRBJ2-1; D is ambiguous. The V and J ends lost 2 bases and 7 bases respectively, with 12 bases between them. Germline assignment: CDR1 MDHEN and CDR2 SYDVKM. This CDR3 has 14 amino acids. The CDR3: CASSLHMDLNEQFF. The DNA of the CDR3 is TGTGCCAGCAGTTTACACATGGACCTGAATGAGCAGTTCTTC.